Listed below are T cell receptor beta chains from one sample, sequenced in a study of CD4+ T cells in melanoma. Sequencing was performed with immunoSEQ multiplex PCR; in TCRdb, only in-frame clones are kept and a portion is missing. This sample carries 13,000 or so clones, 68% of them seen once, and the ten largest clones take more than 15%. Material for sequencing was cells from a culture (not recorded whether cultured in vitro). The receptor set was obtained from a human donor with melanoma. The CDR3 runs from the conserved cysteine through the conserved F or W. D genes are given only for firm matches. Expanded clones get a size class; other rows say once, few or many, or leave the size out.

j_call | clone_size | v_call | d_call | cdr3_nt | cdr3_aa
TRBJ1-6 | medium-sized | TRBV7-9 | NA | TGTGCCAGCAGCTTAGGGGACGGAGCTCATCCCCTCCACTTT | CASSLGDGAHPLHF
TRBJ2-1 | NA | TRBV6-5 | NA | TGTGCCAGCAGTGTCTGGGCTAACAATGAGCAGTTCTTC | CASSVWANNEQFF
TRBJ2-7 | NA | TRBV6-5 | NA | TGTGCCAGCAGACTCGGGACGAGTCCTCACTACGAGCAGTACTTC | CASRLGTSPHYEQYF
TRBJ1-1 | few | TRBV18 | NA | TGTGCCAGCTCACCAAGATCGGCTCTGAACACTGAAGCTTTCTTT | CASSPRSALNTEAFF
TRBJ1-1 | few | TRBV18 | NA | TGTGCCAGCTCCCCAGGAACTGAAGCTTTCTTT | CASSPGTEAFF
TRBJ2-5 | NA | TRBV11-2 | NA | TGTGCCAGCAGCACCGGGGGTTCTGGGGAGACCCAGTACTTC | CASSTGGSGETQYF
TRBJ1-4 | NA | TRBV7-9 | NA | TGTGCCAGCAGCTTCATCGGGACTCGCGAAAAACTGTTTTTT | CASSFIGTREKLFF
TRBJ2-1 | NA | TRBV11-2 | TRBD2 | TGTGCCAGCAGCCCCCCTAATACGGGGGGGACACAGTTCTTC | CASSPPNTGGTQFF
TRBJ2-2 | NA | TRBV5-4 | TRBD2 | TGTGCCAGCAGCTTGGGACTAGCGGGGGCGAACACCGGGGAGCTGTTTTTT | CASSLGLAGANTGELFF
TRBJ1-4 | NA | TRBV27 | NA | TGTGCCAGCAGTTTATCGGGAGGGCGTGCAACTAATGAAAAACTGTTTTTT | CASSLSGGRATNEKLFF
TRBJ1-5 | once | TRBV6-6 | NA | TGTGCCAGCAATTCAGGCAATCAGCCCCAGCATTTT | CASNSGNQPQHF
TRBJ1-4 | NA | TRBV6-1 | NA | TGTGCCAGCAGATCCGGGGGGTCTGGTAATGAAAAACTGTTTTTT | CASRSGGSGNEKLFF
TRBJ2-2 | NA | TRBV9 | TRBD2 | TGTGCCAGCAGCACCTCGGCTAGCGGGGGCCGCACCGGGGAGCTGTTTTTT | CASSTSASGGRTGELFF